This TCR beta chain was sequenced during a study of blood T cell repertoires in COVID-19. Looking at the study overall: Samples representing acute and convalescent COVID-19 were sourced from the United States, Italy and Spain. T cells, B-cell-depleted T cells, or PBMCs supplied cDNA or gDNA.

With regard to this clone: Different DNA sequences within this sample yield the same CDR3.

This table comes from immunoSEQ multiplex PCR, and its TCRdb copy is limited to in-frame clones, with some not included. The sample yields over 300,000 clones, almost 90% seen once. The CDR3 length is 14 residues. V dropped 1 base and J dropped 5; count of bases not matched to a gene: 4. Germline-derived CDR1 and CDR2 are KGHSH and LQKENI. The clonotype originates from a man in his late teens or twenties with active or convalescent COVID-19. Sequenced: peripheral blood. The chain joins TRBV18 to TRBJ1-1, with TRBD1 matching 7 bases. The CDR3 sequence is CASSPQGARTEAFF. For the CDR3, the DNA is TGTGCCAGCTCACCACAGGGGGCGAGGACTGAAGCTTTCTTT.